The source of this TCR beta chain is a study of T cell repertoires in cytomegalovirus infection. Study-level information: It can be stated that public TCR beta signatures indicated CMV infection as well as a matching HLA type.

TCRdb analysed the reads with MiXCR anew, one entry per CDR3 protein. The repertoire has about 130,000 distinct CDR3 sequences, 7.5% to 9% of them found once; the top ten carry roughly 9.1%. The CDR3 length is 14 residues. Trimming stripped 2 bases from V and 2 bases from J, with 13 bases between. CDR1 and CDR2 from the germline V gene are SQVTM and ANQGSEA. This clonotype came up a few times. Source material: PBMCs. This TCR was sampled from a human donor in good health (CMV status not recorded). Some clones in this sample may be carry-over from other donors' samples. The gene calls are TRBV29-1 and TRBJ2-7; TRBD2 is a possible D gene (5 bases). The CDR3 loop reads CSVENSGSPYEQYF. DNA of the CDR3: TGCAGCGTTGAAAATTCGGGGAGCCCCTACGAGCAGTACTTC.